These T cell receptor beta chains were read from a single sample in a study of blood T cell repertoires in COVID-19. Libraries were prepared by immunoSEQ multiplex PCR; TCRdb keeps only in-frame clonotypes and omits some of them. The sample includes roughly 200,000 clones, about nine tenths seen only once; the top ten take less than 4.5%. The sample consisted of PBMCs or T cells enriched from blood (not recorded which). These receptors were obtained from a woman under 40 with acute COVID-19. Both conserved end residues are trimmed from each CDR3.

V gene	J gene	CDR3 protein
TRBV11-2	TRBJ1-6	ASSISGTPNSPLH
TRBV11-2	TRBJ1-2	ASSSYSGYT
TRBV13	TRBJ1-5	ASSSRGSNQPQH
TRBV7-2	TRBJ2-7	ASSPQIPQSYEQY
TRBV4-1	TRBJ1-6	ASSHTPGQNNSPLH
TRBV19	TRBJ1-2	ASTPDRLYGYT
TRBV28	TRBJ2-3	AASRGREDTQY
TRBV5-1	TRBJ2-3	ASTNSGASHSTDTQY
TRBV9	TRBJ2-5	ASRTGTSAEETQY
TRBV6-5	TRBJ2-3	ASSYEGTSVTDTQY
TRBV24-1	TRBJ2-5	ATSENLGQEETQY